Here is one T cell receptor beta chain with its context. FACS enriched CD8+ TEMRA cells, while bulk CD8+ and CD4+ were negatively isolated. This record comes from a study of CD8 T cells in Susac syndrome. This CDR3 spans 17 amino acids. V dropped 1 base and J dropped 1 base, with 17 bases sitting between them. Per germline, CDR1 SGHTA and CDR2 FQGNSA. Roughly 0.45 to 1 ug RNA was reverse transcribed with random hexamers. From the immunoSEQ multiplex PCR reads, TCRdb called clonotypes with MiXCR, one entry per CDR3 protein. The sample shows under 250,000 distinct CDR3 sequences, approximately 94% of them seen only once.

J is TRBJ2-7 and V is TRBV7-2; D call uncertain. Material: CD4+ T cells from PBMCs. The sequence was obtained from a human donor with Susac syndrome. The CDR3: CASSLGFPGRRSYEQYF. In DNA form, the CDR3 reads TGTGCCAGCAGCTTAGGGTTCCCGGGTCGACGATCCTACGAGCAGTACTTC.